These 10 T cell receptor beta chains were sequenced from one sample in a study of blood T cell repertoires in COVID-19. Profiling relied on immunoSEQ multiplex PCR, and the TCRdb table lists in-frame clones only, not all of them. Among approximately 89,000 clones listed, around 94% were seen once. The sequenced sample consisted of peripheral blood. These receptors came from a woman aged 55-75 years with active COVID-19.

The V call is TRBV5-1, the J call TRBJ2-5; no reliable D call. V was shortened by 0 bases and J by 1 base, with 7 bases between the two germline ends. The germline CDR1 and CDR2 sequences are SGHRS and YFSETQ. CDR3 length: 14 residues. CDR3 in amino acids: CASSLGQAQETQYF. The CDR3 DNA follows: TGCGCCAGCAGCTTGGGGCAGGCCCAAGAGACCCAGTACTTC.

For the CDR3, the DNA is TGTGCCAGCACCTCCGGGGGGGCGGGAGCAGATACGCAGTATTTT. Translated: CASTSGGAGADTQYF. The J gene is TRBJ2-3, the V gene TRBV28; 8 bases align to TRBD2. From germline, CDR1 is MDHEN and CDR2 SYDVKM. The CDR3 loop spans 15 amino acids. The trim removed 7 bases at V and 4 bases at J, leaving 10 bases unmatched.

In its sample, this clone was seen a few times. The CDR3 loop is CASIKDILNTEAFF. The CDR3 coding sequence is TGTGCCAGCATCAAGGACATCCTGAACACTGAAGCTTTCTTT. The chain links TRBV7-9 to TRBJ1-1, with D perhaps matching TRBD1 (5 bases). CDR3 length equals 14 residues. Germline V lookup: CDR1 SEHNR, CDR2 FQNEAQ (reference sequence). Between the trimmed V and J ends, which lost 7 bases and 0 bases, there was a span of 12 bases.

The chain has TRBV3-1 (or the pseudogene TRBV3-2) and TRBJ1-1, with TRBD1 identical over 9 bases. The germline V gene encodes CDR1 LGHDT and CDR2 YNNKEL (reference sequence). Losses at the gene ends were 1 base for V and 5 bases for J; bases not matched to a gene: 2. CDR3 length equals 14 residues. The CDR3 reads CASSQVQGATEAFF. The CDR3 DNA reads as TGTGCCAGCAGCCAAGTACAGGGGGCTACTGAAGCTTTCTTT.

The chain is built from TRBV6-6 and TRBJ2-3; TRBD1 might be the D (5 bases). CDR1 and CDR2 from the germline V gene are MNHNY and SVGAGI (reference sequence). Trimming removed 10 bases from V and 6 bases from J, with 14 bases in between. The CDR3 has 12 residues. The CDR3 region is CATIRSGDTQYF. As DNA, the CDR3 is TGTGCCACCATCCGTTCAGGGGATACGCAGTATTTT.

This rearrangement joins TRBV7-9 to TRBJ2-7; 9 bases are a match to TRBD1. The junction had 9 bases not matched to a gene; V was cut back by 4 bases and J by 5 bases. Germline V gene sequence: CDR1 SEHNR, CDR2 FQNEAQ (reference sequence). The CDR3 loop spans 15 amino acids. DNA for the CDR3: TGTGCCAGCAGCTCCAAGGGACAGGGTGGGGACGAGCAGTACTTC. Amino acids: CASSSKGQGGDEQYF. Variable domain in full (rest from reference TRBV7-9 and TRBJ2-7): DTGVSQNPRHKITKRGQNVTFRCDPISEHNRLYWYRQTLGQGPEFLTYFQNEAQLEKSRLLSDRFSAERPKGSFSTLEIQRTEQGDSAMYLCASSSKGQGGDEQYFGPGTRLTVT.

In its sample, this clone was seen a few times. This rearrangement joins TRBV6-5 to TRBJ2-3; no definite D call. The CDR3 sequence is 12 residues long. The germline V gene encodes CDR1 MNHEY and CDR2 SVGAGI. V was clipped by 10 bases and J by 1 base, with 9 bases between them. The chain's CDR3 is CATQSRTDTQYF. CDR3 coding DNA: TGTGCCACCCAGTCCCGCACAGATACGCAGTATTTT.

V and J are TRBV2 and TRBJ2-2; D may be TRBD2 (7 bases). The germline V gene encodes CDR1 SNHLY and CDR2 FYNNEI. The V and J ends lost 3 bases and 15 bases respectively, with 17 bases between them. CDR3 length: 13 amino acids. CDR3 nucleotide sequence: TGTGCCAGCAGTGATGGGATCGAGGGGGGGATGTTTTTT. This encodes CASSDGIEGGMFF.

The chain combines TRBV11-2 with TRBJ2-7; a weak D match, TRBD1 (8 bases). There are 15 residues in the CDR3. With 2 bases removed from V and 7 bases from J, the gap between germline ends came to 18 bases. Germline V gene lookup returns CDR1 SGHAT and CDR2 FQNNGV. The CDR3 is CASSLTGGGAWEQYF. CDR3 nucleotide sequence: TGTGCCAGCAGCTTAACAGGGGGAGGGGCGTGGGAGCAGTACTTC.

The chain's CDR3 is CASSALGWGRRSHTGELFF. The CDR3, as DNA: TGTGCCAGCAGCGCACTGGGCTGGGGGAGGAGGTCGCACACCGGGGAGCTGTTTTTT. The genes are TRBV9 and TRBJ2-2; D perhaps matches TRBD2 (6 bases). This CDR3 is 19 amino acids long. Per germline, CDR1 SGDLS and CDR2 YYNGEE. Trimming removed 3 bases at V and 3 bases at J, with 24 bases between.